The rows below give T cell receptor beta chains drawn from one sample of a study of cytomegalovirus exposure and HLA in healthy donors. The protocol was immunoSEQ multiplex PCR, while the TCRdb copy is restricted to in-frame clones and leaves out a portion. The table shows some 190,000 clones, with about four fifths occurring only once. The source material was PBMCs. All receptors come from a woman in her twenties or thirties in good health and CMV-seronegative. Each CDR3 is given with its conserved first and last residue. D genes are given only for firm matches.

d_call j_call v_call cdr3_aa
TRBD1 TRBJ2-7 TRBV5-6 CASSWGTGNYEQYF
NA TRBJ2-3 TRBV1 CTGLGGVYTDTQYF
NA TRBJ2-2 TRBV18 CASSLGLNTGELFF
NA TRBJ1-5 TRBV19 CASSTEGASNQPQHF
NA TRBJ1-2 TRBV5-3 CARSQNRSYGYTF
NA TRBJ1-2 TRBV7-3 CASSLTGGGYGYTF
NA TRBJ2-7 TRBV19 CASRAEAYEQYF
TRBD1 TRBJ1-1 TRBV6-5 CASRPGQGGRTEAFF
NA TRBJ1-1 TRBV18 CASSPGGSNTEAFF
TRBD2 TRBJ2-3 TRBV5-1 CASSVRLAGTDTQYF
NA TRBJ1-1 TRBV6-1 CASSVSIQTEAFF
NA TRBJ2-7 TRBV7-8 CASQPSAISYEQYF
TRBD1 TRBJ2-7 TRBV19 CASSSPGDRVGYEQYF
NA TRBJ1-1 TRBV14 CASSQDQNGAFF
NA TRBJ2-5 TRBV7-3 CASSSRNQETQYF
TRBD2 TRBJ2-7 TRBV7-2 CASSSSGGALEQYF
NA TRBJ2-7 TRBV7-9 CANSGQLGF
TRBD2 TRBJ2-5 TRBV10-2 CASSGGETQYF
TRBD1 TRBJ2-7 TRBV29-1 CSVGVTGKGYEQYF
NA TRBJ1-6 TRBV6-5 CASSRGRAIGSPLHF
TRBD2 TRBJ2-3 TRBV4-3 CASSQDNRAGGQSLPDTQYF
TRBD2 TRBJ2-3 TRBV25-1 CASSWTSGSGTDTQYF
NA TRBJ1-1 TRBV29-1 CSVESRQAGTEAFF
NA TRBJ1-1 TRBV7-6 CASSYGTEAFF
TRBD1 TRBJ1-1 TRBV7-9 CASSQPTGRFNTEAFF
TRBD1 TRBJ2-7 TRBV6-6 CASSYEDRGREEQYF